This T cell receptor (beta chain) was found in a study of metastatic and nonmetastatic thyroid tumors. At the level of the study: From malignant and benign thyroid patients, repertoires in blood and in tumor or nodule tissue were compared.

This clone occurred many times. No patient had received any treatment before thyroid surgery. With MiXCR, TCRdb reprocessed the PCR reads. The data contain about 24,000 clones, roughly a sixth of them seen just once; the ten biggest clones take up around 2.5%. Trimming left V 0 bases short and J 5 bases short, with 3 bases between. The CDR3 sequence is 12 residues long. Germline V lookup: CDR1 KGHDR, CDR2 SFDVKD. Sequencing used adjacent normal tissue. The chain has TRBV24-1 and TRBJ2-5; D is undetermined. This clonotype originated in a male donor with papillary thyroid cancer or a benign thyroid nodule (not recorded which). Some clones in this sample may be carry-over from other donors' samples. The CDR3 here is CATSDLEETQYF. The CDR3 DNA reads as TGTGCCACCAGTGATTTGGAGGAGACCCAGTACTTC.